The source of this T cell receptor beta chain is a study of cytomegalovirus exposure and HLA in healthy donors. Primers for the PCR totalled 60 Vbeta and 13 Jbeta. The assay was immunoSEQ multiplex PCR, and TCRdb's table has in-frame clones only and misses some. Of 200,000 to 250,000 clones listed, roughly 80% were seen once; the top ten hold 2.7%. Study-wide results and caveats: In vitro, three CMV-associated chains proved specific for CMV antigens. Most TCR sequences showed up rarely, but some public TCRs showed up in many donors.

Trimming at V came to 2 bases and at J to 10 bases, leaving 9 bases not matched to a gene. This CDR3 region has 15 residues. CDR1 and CDR2 from the germline V gene are SGHTS and YDEGEE. Of note for this clone: The antigen is undetermined.

The sequenced sample consisted of PBMCs. V gene TRBV5-8 combines with J gene TRBJ1-6; 7 nucleotides align to TRBD1. The TCR sequence derives from a woman aged 40 to 49 in good health and CMV-seronegative. CDR3 region: CASSFETGIRSPLHF. The CDR3 coding sequence is TGTGCCAGCAGCTTCGAGACAGGGATTAGATCACCCCTCCACTTT.